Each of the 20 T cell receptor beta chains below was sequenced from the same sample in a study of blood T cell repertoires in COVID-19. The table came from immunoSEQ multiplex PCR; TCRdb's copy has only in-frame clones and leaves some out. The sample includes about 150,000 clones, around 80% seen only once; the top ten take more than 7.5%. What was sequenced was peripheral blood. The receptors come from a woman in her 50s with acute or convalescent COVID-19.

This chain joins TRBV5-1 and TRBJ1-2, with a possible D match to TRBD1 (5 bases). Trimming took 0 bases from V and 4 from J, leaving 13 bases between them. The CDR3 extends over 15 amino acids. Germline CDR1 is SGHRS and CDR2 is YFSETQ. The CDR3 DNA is TGCGCCAGCAGCTTGGGCGGGGAGGGGCTCTATGGCTACACCTTC. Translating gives CASSLGGEGLYGYTF.

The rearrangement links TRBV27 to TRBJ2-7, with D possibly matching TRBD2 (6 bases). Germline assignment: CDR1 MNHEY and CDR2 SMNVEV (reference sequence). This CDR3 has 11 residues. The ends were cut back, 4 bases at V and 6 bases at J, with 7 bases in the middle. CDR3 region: CASSWGGEQYF. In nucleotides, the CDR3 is TGTGCCAGCAGTTGGGGAGGCGAGCAGTACTTC.

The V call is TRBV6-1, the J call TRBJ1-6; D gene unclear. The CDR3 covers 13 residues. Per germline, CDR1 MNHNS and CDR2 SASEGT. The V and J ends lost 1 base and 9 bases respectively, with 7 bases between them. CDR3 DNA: TGTGCCAGCAGTGAAGTGAGGGCTTCACCCCTCCACTTT. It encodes CASSEVRASPLHF.

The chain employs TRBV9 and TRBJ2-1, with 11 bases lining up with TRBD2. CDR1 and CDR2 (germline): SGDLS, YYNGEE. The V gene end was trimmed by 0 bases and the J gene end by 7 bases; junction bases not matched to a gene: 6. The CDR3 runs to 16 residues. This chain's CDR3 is CASSVAGLAGGNEQFF. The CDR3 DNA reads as TGTGCCAGCAGCGTAGCGGGGCTAGCGGGGGGTAATGAGCAGTTCTTC.

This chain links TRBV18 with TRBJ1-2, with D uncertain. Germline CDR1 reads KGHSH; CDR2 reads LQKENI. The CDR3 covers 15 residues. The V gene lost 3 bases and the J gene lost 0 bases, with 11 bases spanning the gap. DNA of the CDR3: TGTGCCAGCTCACCCTATAACAGTGCTAACTATGGCTACACCTTC. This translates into CASSPYNSANYGYTF.

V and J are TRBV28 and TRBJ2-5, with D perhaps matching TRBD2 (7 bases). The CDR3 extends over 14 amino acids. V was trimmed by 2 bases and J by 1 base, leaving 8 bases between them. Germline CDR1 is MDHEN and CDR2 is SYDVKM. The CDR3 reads CASSLGGAQETQYF. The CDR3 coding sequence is TGTGCCAGCAGTTTAGGGGGGGCCCAAGAGACCCAGTACTTC.

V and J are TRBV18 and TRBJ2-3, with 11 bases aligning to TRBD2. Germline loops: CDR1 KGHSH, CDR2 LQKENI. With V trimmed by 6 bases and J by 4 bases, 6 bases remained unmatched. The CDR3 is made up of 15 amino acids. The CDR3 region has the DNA TGTGCCAGCTCCGCCTTTAGCGGGGGGGCAGATACGCAGTATTTT. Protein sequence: CASSAFSGGADTQYF.

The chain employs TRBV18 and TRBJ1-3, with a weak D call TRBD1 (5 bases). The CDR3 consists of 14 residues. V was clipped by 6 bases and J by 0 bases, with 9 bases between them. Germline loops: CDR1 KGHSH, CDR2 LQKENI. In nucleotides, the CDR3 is TGTGCCAGCTCCACAGGAAACTCTGGAAACACCATATATTTT. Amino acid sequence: CASSTGNSGNTIYF.

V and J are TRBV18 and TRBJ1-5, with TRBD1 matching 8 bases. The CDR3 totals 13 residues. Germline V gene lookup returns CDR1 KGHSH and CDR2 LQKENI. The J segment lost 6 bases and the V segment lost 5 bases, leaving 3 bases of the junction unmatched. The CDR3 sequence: CASSEDRAQPQHF. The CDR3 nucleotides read TGTGCCAGCTCAGAGGACAGGGCTCAGCCCCAGCATTTT. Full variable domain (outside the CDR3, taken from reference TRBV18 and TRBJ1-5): NAGVMQNPRHLVRRRGQEARLRCSPMKGHSHVYWYRQLPEEGLKFMVYLQKENIIDESGMPKERFSAEFPKEGPSILRIQQVVRGDSAAYFCASSEDRAQPQHFGDGTRLSIL.

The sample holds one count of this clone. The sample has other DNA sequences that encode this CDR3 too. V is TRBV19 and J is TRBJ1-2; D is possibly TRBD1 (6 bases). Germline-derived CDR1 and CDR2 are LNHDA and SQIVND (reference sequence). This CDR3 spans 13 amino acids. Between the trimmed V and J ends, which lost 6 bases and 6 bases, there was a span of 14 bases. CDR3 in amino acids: CASSILQGDGYTF. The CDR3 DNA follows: TGTGCCAGTAGCATTCTACAGGGAGATGGCTACACCTTC.

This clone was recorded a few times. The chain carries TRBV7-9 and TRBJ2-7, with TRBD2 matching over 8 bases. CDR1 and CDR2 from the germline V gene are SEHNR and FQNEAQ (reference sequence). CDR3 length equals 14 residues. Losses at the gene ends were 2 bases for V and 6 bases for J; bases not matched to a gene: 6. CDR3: CASSLPGLGGEQYF. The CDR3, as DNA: TGTGCCAGCAGCTTACCGGGACTAGGCGGCGAGCAGTACTTC.

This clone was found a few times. CDR3 residues: CASSYSGQLGEQYF. CDR3 sequence (DNA): TGTGCCAGCAGTTACTCGGGACAGTTGGGAGAGCAGTACTTC. V and J are TRBV6-5 and TRBJ2-7, with 7 bases that match TRBD1. Germline V CDR1 and CDR2: MNHEY, SVGAGI. This CDR3 comprises 14 residues. Losses at the gene ends were 0 bases for V and 7 bases for J; bases not matched to a gene: 6.

This chain's CDR3 is CASTQGGGEKLFF. DNA of the CDR3: TGTGCCAGCACCCAGGGAGGGGGAGAAAAACTGTTTTTT. The chain combines TRBV12-3 or TRBV12-4 with TRBJ1-4; weak D call: TRBD1 (6 bases). The V and J ends lost 7 bases and 8 bases respectively, with 14 bases between them. The CDR3 consists of 13 residues.

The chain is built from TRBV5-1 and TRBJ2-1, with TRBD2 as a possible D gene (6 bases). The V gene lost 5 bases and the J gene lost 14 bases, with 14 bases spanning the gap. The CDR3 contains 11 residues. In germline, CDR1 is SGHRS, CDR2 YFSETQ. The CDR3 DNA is TGCGCCAGCAGTCCCGGGGACTTCGAGTTCTTC. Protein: CASSPGDFEFF. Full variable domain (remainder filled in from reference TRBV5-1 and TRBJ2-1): KAGVTQTPRYLIKTRGQQVTLSCSPISGHRSVSWYQQTPGQGLQFLFEYFSETQRNKGNFPGRFSGRQFSNSRSEMNVSTLELGDSALYLCASSPGDFEFFGPGTRLTVL.

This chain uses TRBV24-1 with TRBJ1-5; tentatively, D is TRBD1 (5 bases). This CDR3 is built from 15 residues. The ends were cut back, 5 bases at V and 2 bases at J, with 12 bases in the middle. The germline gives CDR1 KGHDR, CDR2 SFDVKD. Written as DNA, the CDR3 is TGTGCCACCAGTGTCGGGGGAGCGGGCAATCAGCCCCAGCATTTT. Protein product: CATSVGGAGNQPQHF.

The CDR3 region is CASSLVRVGTEAFF. The DNA for the CDR3 is TGTGCCAGCAGCTTAGTCAGGGTAGGCACTGAAGCTTTCTTT. J is TRBJ1-1 and V is TRBV11-2, with D perhaps matching TRBD1 (5 bases). CDR1 is SGHAT and CDR2 is FQNNGV in the germline V gene. This CDR3 region has 14 residues. Between the trimmed V and J ends, which lost 1 base and 4 bases, there was a span of 10 bases.

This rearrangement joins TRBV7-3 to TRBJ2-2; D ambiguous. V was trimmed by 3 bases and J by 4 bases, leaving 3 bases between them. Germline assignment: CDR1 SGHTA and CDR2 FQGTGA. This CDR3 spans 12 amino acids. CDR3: CASSFGTGELFF. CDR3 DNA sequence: TGTGCCAGCAGCTTCGGCACCGGGGAGCTGTTTTTT.

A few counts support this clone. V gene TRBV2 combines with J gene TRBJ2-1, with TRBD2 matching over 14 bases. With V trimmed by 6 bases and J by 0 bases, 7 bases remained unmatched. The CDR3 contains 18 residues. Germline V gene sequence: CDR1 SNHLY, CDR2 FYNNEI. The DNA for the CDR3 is TGTGCCAGCAGATGGACTAGCGGGGGGTTAAGCTCCTACAATGAGCAGTTCTTC. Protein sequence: CASRWTSGGLSSYNEQFF.

The CDR3 loop is CASSWLGDNQPQHF. The CDR3 DNA sequence: TGTGCCAGTAGTTGGTTAGGGGACAATCAGCCCCAGCATTTT. The chain combines TRBV19 with TRBJ1-5; a possible D gene is TRBD1 (5 bases). V lost 5 bases, J lost 3 bases, and 11 bases lay in between. The CDR3 loop spans 14 amino acids. Germline V gene data show CDR1 as LNHDA and CDR2 as SQIVND (reference sequence).

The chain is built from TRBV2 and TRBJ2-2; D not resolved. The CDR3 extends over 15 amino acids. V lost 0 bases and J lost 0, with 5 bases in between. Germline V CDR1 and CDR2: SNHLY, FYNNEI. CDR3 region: CASSEASTNTGELFF. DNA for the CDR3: TGTGCCAGCAGTGAAGCTAGCACGAACACCGGGGAGCTGTTTTTT. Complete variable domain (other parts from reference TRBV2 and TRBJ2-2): EPEVTQTPSHQVTQMGQEVILRCVPISNHLYFYWYRQILGQKVEFLVSFYNNEISEKSEIFDDQFSVERPDGSNFTLKIRSTKLEDSAMYFCASSEASTNTGELFFGEGSRLTVL.